These T cell receptor beta chains were read from a single sample in a study of identical twins. TCRdb reanalysed the 5' RACE reads using MiXCR and keeps one entry per CDR3 protein. The sample holds 1.5 million to 2 million distinct CDR3 sequences; around 29% are singletons and the top ten take over 0.25%. The sequencing input was cord blood. These receptors were collected from a newborn girl in good health. Both conserved end residues are part of each CDR3. The D gene is left open where the match is weak. Only some rows state a clone size, as once, few, many or a class for expanded clones.

v_gene,d_gene,j_gene,abundance,CDR3aa,CDR3nt
TRBV12-3/TRBV12-4,TRBD2,TRBJ2-1,many,CASSPGLGSNEQFF,TGTGCCAGCAGCCCTGGACTAGGGAGCAATGAGCAGTTCTTC
TRBV12-3/TRBV12-4,TRBD2,TRBJ2-3,few,CASNLAGGMTDTQYF,TGTGCCAGCAATTTAGCGGGGGGGATGACAGATACGCAGTATTTT
TRBV29-1,NA,TRBJ2-7,many,CSVLAAYEQYF,TGCAGCGTTCTCGCGGCCTACGAGCAGTACTTC
TRBV25-1,TRBD1,TRBJ1-4,NA,CASSETSTGIEKLFF,TGTGCCAGCAGTGAGACCTCGACAGGGATTGAAAAACTGTTTTTT
TRBV12-3/TRBV12-4,NA,TRBJ2-7,NA,CASSPGVGEASYEQYF,TGTGCCAGCAGCCCCGGGGTGGGGGAGGCCTCCTACGAGCAGTACTTC
TRBV6-5,TRBD1,TRBJ1-6,NA,CASSPSRTGFKPPLHF,TGTGCCAGCAGTCCCTCCCGGACAGGGTTTAAACCACCCCTCCACTTT
TRBV20-1,TRBD1,TRBJ2-4,NA,CSVRDSERDIQYF,TGCAGTGTCCGGGACAGCGAAAGGGACATTCAGTACTTC
TRBV7-2,TRBD2,TRBJ2-3,few,CASSFHSGAITDTQYF,TGTGCCAGCAGCTTCCATAGCGGGGCGATCACAGATACGCAGTATTTT
TRBV6-1,NA,TRBJ2-5,few,CASSEVPNQETQYF,TGTGCCAGCAGCGAAGTCCCGAACCAAGAGACCCAGTACTTC
TRBV7-9,TRBD2,TRBJ2-1,NA,CASSLAHSGIAYNEQFF,TGTGCCAGCAGCTTAGCCCACAGCGGGATCGCCTACAATGAGCAGTTCTTC
TRBV12-3/TRBV12-4,TRBD2,TRBJ2-7,many,CASSLPREGRYEQYF,TGTGCCAGCAGTTTACCGCGGGAGGGACGTTACGAGCAGTACTTC
TRBV7-6,NA,TRBJ2-1,few,CASSLAGVKYNEQFF,TGTGCCAGCAGCTTAGCGGGGGTGAAGTACAATGAGCAGTTCTTC
TRBV10-3,TRBD1,TRBJ1-4,NA,CAIAGTAGEKLFF,TGTGCCATCGCCGGGACAGCTGGTGAAAAACTGTTTTTT
TRBV12-3/TRBV12-4,TRBD2,TRBJ2-3,NA,CASRPGASGRSDAQYF,TGTGCCAGCAGACCCGGGGCTAGCGGGAGATCAGATGCGCAGTATTTT
TRBV12-3/TRBV12-4,NA,TRBJ2-5,NA,CASSFQPLQETQYF,TGTGCCAGCAGTTTTCAACCTCTCCAAGAGACCCAGTACTTC
TRBV20-1,NA,TRBJ1-5,few,CSARSRAQPQHF,TGCAGTGCTAGGTCTCGAGCGCAGCCCCAGCATTTT
TRBV20-1,NA,TRBJ1-2,NA,CSVPGVSDGYTF,TGCAGTGTCCCGGGGGTCTCGGATGGCTACACCTTC
TRBV7-2,NA,TRBJ2-3,NA,CASSLGFGNTQYF,TGTGCCAGCAGCTTGGGATTTGGGAATACGCAGTATTTT
TRBV21-1,NA,TRBJ2-3,NA,CARRWADTQYF,TGTGCCCGACGGTGGGCAGATACGCAGTATTTT
TRBV7-9,TRBD1,TRBJ1-3,NA,CASSPTGQGSGNTIYF,TGTGCCAGCAGCCCTACGGGACAGGGTTCTGGAAACACCATATATTTT
TRBV20-1,TRBD1,TRBJ1-2,NA,CSARGGTGLPYGYTF,TGCAGTGCTAGAGGGGGGACAGGGCTCCCCTATGGCTACACCTTC
TRBV7-9,NA,TRBJ2-5,few,CASSRDSTVETQYF,TGTGCCAGCAGCCGCGATTCTACCGTAGAGACCCAGTACTTC
TRBV5-1,NA,TRBJ2-3,few,CASSRGDSRTDTQYF,TGCGCCAGCAGCCGTGGGGACTCCCGCACAGATACGCAGTATTTT
TRBV6-1,NA,TRBJ2-7,many,CASSEGAGPIYEQYF,TGTGCCAGCAGTGAAGGGGCAGGTCCTATCTACGAGCAGTACTTC
TRBV18,NA,TRBJ1-5,NA,CASSPLHREWQPQHF,TGTGCCAGCTCACCATTGCACAGGGAGTGGCAGCCCCAGCATTTT
TRBV28,NA,TRBJ1-2,many,CASSSGSLFNYGYTF,TGTGCCAGCAGTTCCGGGAGCTTATTTAACTATGGCTACACCTTC
TRBV9,TRBD1,TRBJ2-3,few,CASSAPDRTDTQYF,TGTGCCAGCAGCGCCCCGGACAGGACAGATACGCAGTATTTT
TRBV28,NA,TRBJ2-7,many,CASSSVKSSYEQYF,TGTGCCAGCAGTAGCGTCAAAAGCTCCTACGAGCAGTACTTC
TRBV29-1,NA,TRBJ1-5,many,CSVGEGNQPQHF,TGCAGCGTTGGGGAGGGGAATCAGCCCCAGCATTTT
TRBV6-5,TRBD2,TRBJ2-7,few,CASRALAGVPYEQYF,TGTGCCAGCAGGGCACTAGCGGGAGTCCCCTACGAGCAGTACTTC
TRBV19,TRBD1,TRBJ1-1,NA,CASSDTRTGPNTEAFF,TGTGCCAGTAGCGATACCCGGACAGGGCCGAACACTGAAGCTTTCTTT
TRBV3-1,NA,TRBJ2-3,NA,CASRGSFLNTQYF,TGTGCCAGCAGGGGCTCATTTTTAAATACGCAGTATTTT